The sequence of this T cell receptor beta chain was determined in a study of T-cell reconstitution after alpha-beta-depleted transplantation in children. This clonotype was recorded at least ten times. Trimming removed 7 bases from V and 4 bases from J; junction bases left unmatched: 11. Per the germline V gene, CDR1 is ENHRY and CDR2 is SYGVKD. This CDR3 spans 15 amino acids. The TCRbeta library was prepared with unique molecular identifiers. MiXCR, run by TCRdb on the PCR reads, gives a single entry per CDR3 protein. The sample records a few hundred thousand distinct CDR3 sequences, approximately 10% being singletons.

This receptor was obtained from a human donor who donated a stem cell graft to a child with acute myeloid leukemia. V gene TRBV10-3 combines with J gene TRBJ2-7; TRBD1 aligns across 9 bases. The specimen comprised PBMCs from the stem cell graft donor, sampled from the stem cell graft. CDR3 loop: CAIKRGGTGSYEQYF. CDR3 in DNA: TGTGCCATCAAAAGAGGGGGGACAGGGAGTTACGAGCAGTACTTC.